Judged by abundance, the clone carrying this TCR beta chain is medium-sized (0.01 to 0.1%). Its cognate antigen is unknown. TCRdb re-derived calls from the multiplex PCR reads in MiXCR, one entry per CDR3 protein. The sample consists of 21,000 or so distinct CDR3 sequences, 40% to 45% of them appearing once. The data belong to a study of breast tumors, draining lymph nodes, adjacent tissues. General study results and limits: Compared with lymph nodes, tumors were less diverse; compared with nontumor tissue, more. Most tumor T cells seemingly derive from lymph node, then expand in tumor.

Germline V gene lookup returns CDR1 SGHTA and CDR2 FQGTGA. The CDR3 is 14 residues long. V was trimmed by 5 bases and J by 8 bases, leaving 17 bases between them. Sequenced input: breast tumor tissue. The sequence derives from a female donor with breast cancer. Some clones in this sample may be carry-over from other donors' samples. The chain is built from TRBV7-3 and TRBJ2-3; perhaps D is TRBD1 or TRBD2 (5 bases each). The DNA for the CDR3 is TGTGCCAGCAGCGGGGACGCTCCTCGGGGTACGCAGTATTTT. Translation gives CASSGDAPRGTQYF.